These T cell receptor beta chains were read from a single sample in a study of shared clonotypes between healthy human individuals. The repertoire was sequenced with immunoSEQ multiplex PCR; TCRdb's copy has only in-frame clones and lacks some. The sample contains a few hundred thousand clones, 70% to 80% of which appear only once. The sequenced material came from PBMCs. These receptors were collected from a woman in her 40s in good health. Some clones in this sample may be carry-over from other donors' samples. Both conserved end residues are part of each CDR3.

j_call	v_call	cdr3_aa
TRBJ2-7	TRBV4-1	CASSRHPGQGGYEQYF
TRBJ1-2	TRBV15	CATSRDTGGNYGYTF
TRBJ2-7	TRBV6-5	CASRPLAGGPAQYF
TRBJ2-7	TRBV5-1	CASSLNREQYF
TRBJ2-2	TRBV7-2	CASSLLAANTGELFF
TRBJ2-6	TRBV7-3	CASSLTGSGANVLTF
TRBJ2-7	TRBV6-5	CASIQWAPYEQYF
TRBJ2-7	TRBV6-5	CASGTSGYEQYF
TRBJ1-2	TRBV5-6	CASSLKEQNYGYTF
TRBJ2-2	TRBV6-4	CASSVTTGGFDGELFF
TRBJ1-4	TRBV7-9	CASSFDRDRGRFEKLFF
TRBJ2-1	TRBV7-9	CASSQGQGAYNEQFF
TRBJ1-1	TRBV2	CASRGQLNTEAFF
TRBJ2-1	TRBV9	CASSVGLADYNEQFF
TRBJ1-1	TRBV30	CAWWRPSTEAFF
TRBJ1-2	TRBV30	CAWGGTFGYTF
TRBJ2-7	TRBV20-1	CSAERDYEQYF
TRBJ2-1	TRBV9	CASSVGTSGTSGFNEQFF
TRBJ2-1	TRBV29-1	CSVDRFSYNEQFF
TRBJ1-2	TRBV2	CASSESGNYGYTF
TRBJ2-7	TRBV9	CASSPNPGATYEQYF
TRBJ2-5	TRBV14	CASSQRSGFLETQYF
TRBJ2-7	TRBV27	CASRRTRGHYEQYF
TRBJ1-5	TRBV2	CASRWEANQPQHF
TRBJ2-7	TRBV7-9	CASSLSRQVYEQYF
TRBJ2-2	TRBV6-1	CASSERAGGILANTGELFF
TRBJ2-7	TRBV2	CASSESLASDEQYF
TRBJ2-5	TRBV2	CASSETETQYF
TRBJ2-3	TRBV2	CASDSGRSDTQYF
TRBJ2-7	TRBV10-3	CAISEYRQEQYF
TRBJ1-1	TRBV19	CASSMDRGGGTEAFF
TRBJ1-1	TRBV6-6	CASSLATGNTEAFF
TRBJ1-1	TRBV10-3	CAISDQTEGNTEAFF
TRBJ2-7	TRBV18	CASSPPAGVYEQYF
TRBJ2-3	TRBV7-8	CASSLSGRDTQYF
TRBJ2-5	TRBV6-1	CASNLDRGETQYF
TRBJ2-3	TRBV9	CASRGRAGSTDTQYF
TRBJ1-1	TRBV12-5	CASGLSLQRGTAEAFF
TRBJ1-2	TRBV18	CASSPAGTYGYTF
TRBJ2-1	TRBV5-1	CASGPGLATNEQFF
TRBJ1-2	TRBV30	CAWSKMGARPGGYTF
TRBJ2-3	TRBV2	CASSKDRASTDTQYF
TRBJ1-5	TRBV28	CASSLQDNQPQHF
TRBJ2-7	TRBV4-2	CASSQSREQYF
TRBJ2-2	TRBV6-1	CASSAKNTGELFF
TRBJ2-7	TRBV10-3	CAISELAGRSYEQYF
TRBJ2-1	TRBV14	CASSQARGRILDNEQFF